These T cell receptor beta chains were read from a single sample in a study of graft-versus-host responses after intestinal transplantation. Using immunoSEQ multiplex PCR, the repertoire was profiled, and TCRdb retains in-frame clones only, with some absent. Here the sample spans under 30,000 clones, 85% to 95% being singletons. This sample comprised PBMCs, obtained 18 days after transplant. These receptors were obtained from a human patient who received an intestinal transplant, so some T cells may come from the graft donor. CDR3s include the opening cysteine and the closing phenylalanine or tryptophan. The D gene is left open where the match is weak. Expanded clones get a size class; other rows say once, few or many, or leave the size out.

length: 18
D: -
V: TRBV29-1
size: -
J: TRBJ1-5
DNA: TGCAGCGTTGAAGATCCCGCCCCCCCCGTTTGGGGGAATCAGCCCCAGCATTTT
CDR3: CSVEDPAPPVWGNQPQHF

length: 13
D: -
V: TRBV5-5
size: -
J: TRBJ2-5
DNA: TGTGCCAGCAGCTGGCCAGTCCAAGAGACCCAGTACTTC
CDR3: CASSWPVQETQYF

length: 15
D: -
V: TRBV19
size: -
J: TRBJ2-7
DNA: TGTGCCAGTAGTCCTCGAGGGGGTTTCTCCTACGAGCAGTACTTC
CDR3: CASSPRGGFSYEQYF

length: 11
D: -
V: TRBV6-5
size: once
J: TRBJ2-7
DNA: TGTGCCAGCAGTGAACGGTTTGAGCAGTACTTC
CDR3: CASSERFEQYF

length: 14
D: -
V: TRBV9
size: -
J: TRBJ2-5
DNA: TGTGCCAGCAGCGTAGAGGAGGGATTGGAGACCCAGTACTTC
CDR3: CASSVEEGLETQYF

length: 18
D: TRBD2
V: TRBV4-1
size: -
J: TRBJ2-3
DNA: TGCGCCAGCAGCCAAGGAAGGGCTGGACTAGCGAGGGCAGATACGCAGTATTTT
CDR3: CASSQGRAGLARADTQYF

length: 13
D: -
V: TRBV27
size: -
J: TRBJ1-6
DNA: TGTGCCAGCAGGCGAGAAGGGAATTCACCCCTCCACTTT
CDR3: CASRREGNSPLHF

length: 13
D: TRBD2
V: TRBV7-6
size: -
J: TRBJ2-1
DNA: TGTGCCAGCACCCCGGGACTATCCAATGAGCAGTTCTTC
CDR3: CASTPGLSNEQFF

length: 16
D: -
V: TRBV7-9
size: -
J: TRBJ2-7
DNA: TGTGCCAGCAGCTTAGTAACACCAGGGGTTGGCGACGAGCAGTACTTC
CDR3: CASSLVTPGVGDEQYF

length: 13
D: -
V: TRBV4-1
size: -
J: TRBJ1-6
DNA: TGCGCCAGCAGCTTCCCCGGGAATTCACCCCTCCACTTT
CDR3: CASSFPGNSPLHF

length: 16
D: -
V: TRBV5-6
size: -
J: TRBJ1-2
DNA: TGTGCCAGCAGCTTCCCTACAGGGCCCCTTCCCTATGGCTACACCTTC
CDR3: CASSFPTGPLPYGYTF

length: 16
D: TRBD1
V: TRBV4-1
size: -
J: TRBJ1-1
DNA: TGCGCCAGCTTGAGCCTCCCGGGACAGGGAGGGACTGAAGCTTTCTTT
CDR3: CASLSLPGQGGTEAFF

length: 14
D: TRBD1
V: TRBV2
size: -
J: TRBJ2-7
DNA: TGTGCCACTTCGGGACAGGACAAATCCTACGAGCAGTACTTC
CDR3: CATSGQDKSYEQYF

length: 13
D: TRBD2
V: TRBV10-1
size: -
J: TRBJ2-1
DNA: TGCGCCACCGGACTAGCGGGGGGGGGTGAGCAGTTCTTC
CDR3: CATGLAGGGEQFF

length: 12
D: -
V: TRBV5-8
size: -
J: TRBJ1-2
DNA: TGTGCCAGCACCGGCGAGGGGGTTGGCTACACCTTC
CDR3: CASTGEGVGYTF

length: 14
D: -
V: TRBV12-5
size: -
J: TRBJ2-7
DNA: TGTGCTAGTGGTTTGGTCGGGGGCCTGGGGGAGCAGTACTTC
CDR3: CASGLVGGLGEQYF

length: 16
D: TRBD1
V: TRBV19
size: -
J: TRBJ1-3
DNA: TGTGCCAGTGCTTTGAACGTCGGGACAGAGGGGAACACCATATATTTT
CDR3: CASALNVGTEGNTIYF

length: 16
D: TRBD2
V: TRBV13
size: once
J: TRBJ2-5
DNA: TGTGCCAGCAGCTTACCAACTAGCGGGGGTCAAGAGACCCAGTACTTC
CDR3: CASSLPTSGGQETQYF

length: 13
D: -
V: TRBV5-1
size: -
J: TRBJ2-7
DNA: TGCGCCAGCATGGGGGGGGCCACCTACGAGCAGTACTTC
CDR3: CASMGGATYEQYF

length: 15
D: TRBD1
V: TRBV5-1
size: -
J: TRBJ2-5
DNA: TGCGCCAGCAGCTTTACAGGGGACGTCCAAGAGACCCAGTACTTC
CDR3: CASSFTGDVQETQYF

length: 15
D: -
V: TRBV4-1
size: once
J: TRBJ1-2
DNA: TGCGCCAGCAGCCAAGGACCCTCGTCCGGGGGTGGCTACACCTTC
CDR3: CASSQGPSSGGGYTF

length: 13
D: TRBD1
V: TRBV27
size: -
J: TRBJ2-1
DNA: TGTGCCAGCAGTACGGGACAGGACAATGAGCAGTTCTTC
CDR3: CASSTGQDNEQFF

length: 14
D: -
V: TRBV7-8
size: -
J: TRBJ2-7
DNA: TGTGCCAGCAGCCCCGAAGGAGGTTCCTACGAGCAGTACTTC
CDR3: CASSPEGGSYEQYF

length: 15
D: TRBD1
V: TRBV10-1
size: -
J: TRBJ2-2
DNA: TGCGCCAGCACCGGGACAGGGACGAACACCGGGGAGCTGTTTTTT
CDR3: CASTGTGTNTGELFF

length: 13
D: -
V: TRBV29-1
size: -
J: TRBJ2-7
DNA: TGCAGCGTTGTGCCAGGTCCGGGATACGAGCAGTACTTC
CDR3: CSVVPGPGYEQYF

length: 15
D: TRBD1
V: TRBV6-1
size: -
J: TRBJ1-5
DNA: TGTGCCACACAGGGGGAGGTCTATAGCAATCAGCCCCAGCATTTT
CDR3: CATQGEVYSNQPQHF

length: 17
D: TRBD2
V: TRBV5-6
size: once
J: TRBJ2-3
DNA: TGTGCCAGCAGCTGGCCCCAGGGACTAGCGGGGGGATATACGCAGTATTTT
CDR3: CASSWPQGLAGGYTQYF

length: 14
D: TRBD1
V: TRBV5-1
size: -
J: TRBJ2-1
DNA: TGCGCCAGCAGCGACAGGGGGCCCTACAATGAGCAGTTCTTC
CDR3: CASSDRGPYNEQFF

length: 14
D: -
V: TRBV6-6
size: -
J: TRBJ1-2
DNA: TGTGCCAGCAGTTCGGACGCCCTGGCGTATGGCTACACCTTC
CDR3: CASSSDALAYGYTF

length: 15
D: TRBD1
V: TRBV4-1
size: -
J: TRBJ1-4
DNA: TGCGCCAGCAGCAAAGCTACAGGGGAGGATGAAAAACTGTTTTTT
CDR3: CASSKATGEDEKLFF

length: 13
D: -
V: TRBV19
size: -
J: TRBJ1-5
DNA: TGTGCCAGTAGTAACTTGGAAGGGCAGCCCCAGCATTTT
CDR3: CASSNLEGQPQHF

length: 15
D: -
V: TRBV5-5
size: -
J: TRBJ1-3
DNA: TGTGCCAGCAGCACGGACACCACGGGTGGAAACACCATATATTTT
CDR3: CASSTDTTGGNTIYF

length: 12
D: -
V: TRBV25-1
size: -
J: TRBJ1-2
DNA: TGTGCCAGCAGTGAATACGGCGGCCGCTACACCTTC
CDR3: CASSEYGGRYTF

length: 16
D: TRBD1
V: TRBV4-1
size: once
J: TRBJ1-1
DNA: TGCGCCAGCAGCCCTGGACAGGGGGCGCTGAACACTGAAGCTTTCTTT
CDR3: CASSPGQGALNTEAFF

length: 15
D: TRBD1
V: TRBV9
size: -
J: TRBJ2-7
DNA: TGTGCCAGCAGCGCTTCCGGGACAGGGAGGTACGAGCAGTACTTC
CDR3: CASSASGTGRYEQYF

length: 14
D: -
V: TRBV11-3
size: -
J: TRBJ1-5
DNA: TGTGCCGGATCCAGGGTGCTTAGCAATCAGCCCCAGCATTTT
CDR3: CAGSRVLSNQPQHF

length: 14
D: -
V: TRBV16
size: -
J: TRBJ1-2
DNA: TGTGCCAGCAGCCAAACGGGAGGCAACTATGGCTACACCTTC
CDR3: CASSQTGGNYGYTF

length: 15
D: -
V: TRBV5-1
size: -
J: TRBJ1-2
DNA: TGCGCCAGCAGCTTGTGGGCGGAAACGTCCCATGGCTACACCTTC
CDR3: CASSLWAETSHGYTF

length: 15
D: TRBD1
V: TRBV5-4
size: -
J: TRBJ2-5
DNA: TGTGCCAGCAGCTTTGTCGGACAGGGTCATGTGACCCAGTACTTC
CDR3: CASSFVGQGHVTQYF

length: 11
D: TRBD1
V: TRBV12-5
size: -
J: TRBJ1-1
DNA: TGTGCTAGTGGACCGGGACAGAAAGCTTTCTTT
CDR3: CASGPGQKAFF

length: 16
D: -
V: TRBV4-1
size: -
J: TRBJ1-5
DNA: TGCGCCAGCAGCCAAGGAGCCGGGTCCGGCAATCAGCCCCAGCATTTT
CDR3: CASSQGAGSGNQPQHF

length: 15
D: -
V: TRBV5-1
size: -
J: TRBJ1-1
DNA: TGCGCCAGCAGCTTGGAGGGGGGGGAAGGCGCTGAAGCTTTCTTT
CDR3: CASSLEGGEGAEAFF

length: 12
D: -
V: TRBV14
size: -
J: TRBJ2-7
DNA: TGTGCCACCCCGGGGACCTCCTACGAGCAGTACTTC
CDR3: CATPGTSYEQYF

length: 12
D: -
V: TRBV2
size: once
J: TRBJ1-1
DNA: TGTGCCAGCAACAAGGACATCGGTGAAGCTTTCTTT
CDR3: CASNKDIGEAFF

length: 16
D: TRBD1
V: TRBV27
size: -
J: TRBJ2-5
DNA: TGTGCCAGCAGTTTAGGTGACAGGGGGGAACAAGAGACCCAGTACTTC
CDR3: CASSLGDRGEQETQYF

length: 16
D: -
V: TRBV1
size: -
J: TRBJ2-2
DNA: TGCACCAGCAGCCAAGTGGGAGGGGAACGCACCGGGGAGCTGTTTTTT
CDR3: CTSSQVGGERTGELFF

length: 14
D: TRBD1
V: TRBV12-5
size: -
J: TRBJ1-2
DNA: TGTGCTAGTGGTTTGGACAGGGGGCGGGTGGGCTACACCTTC
CDR3: CASGLDRGRVGYTF

length: 14
D: -
V: TRBV11-3
size: -
J: TRBJ2-7
DNA: TGTGCCAGCAGCTTAGACCTCAGCTCCTACGAGCAGTACTTC
CDR3: CASSLDLSSYEQYF